Listed below are T cell receptor beta chains from one sample, sequenced in a study of identifying expanded T cells in peripheral blood. Libraries were prepared by immunoSEQ multiplex PCR; TCRdb keeps only in-frame clonotypes and omits some of them. The sample lists 70,000 or so clones; about nine tenths were seen once. The sequencing input was blood. Receptors originate from a person between 18 and 75 years old in good health. Both conserved end residues are part of each CDR3. A D gene is named only where the DNA matches it firmly. Rows may omit the clone size; those that give it use once, few, many or a size class.

v_call	d_call	clone_size	j_call	cdr3_aa	cdr3_nt
TRBV7-2	.	.	TRBJ2-1	CASSFGRMDEQFF	TGTGCCAGCAGCTTTGGTAGAATGGATGAGCAGTTCTTC
TRBV7-2	.	once	TRBJ2-7	CASSLAEPKYEQYF	TGTGCCAGCAGCTTAGCTGAGCCTAAATACGAGCAGTACTTC
TRBV12-5	TRBD2	.	TRBJ2-2	CASGLARTSGTENLKTGELFF	TGTGCTAGTGGTTTGGCCCGGACTAGCGGGACAGAAAATCTCAAGACCGGGGAGCTGTTTTTT
TRBV7-2	.	.	TRBJ1-2	CASSSQGRYGYTF	TGTGCCAGCAGCTCGCAGGGGCGTTATGGCTACACCTTC
TRBV6-5	.	.	TRBJ1-6	CASAIISNSPLHF	TGTGCCAGCGCTATTATTTCTAATTCACCCCTCCACTTT
TRBV28	.	.	TRBJ2-1	CASSLGGRDFYNEQFF	TGTGCCAGCAGTTTAGGCGGGCGGGACTTTTACAATGAGCAGTTCTTC
TRBV11-2	TRBD2	.	TRBJ2-7	CASSLAGLAGLYEQYF	TGTGCCAGCAGCTTAGCAGGACTAGCGGGATTATACGAGCAGTACTTC
TRBV7-6	.	.	TRBJ2-3	CASSLEQGSTDTQYF	TGTGCCAGCAGCTTAGAACAGGGTTCTACAGATACGCAGTATTTT
TRBV19	TRBD1	.	TRBJ1-5	CASSMGQGTINQPQHF	TGTGCCAGTAGTATGGGACAGGGGACGATCAATCAGCCCCAGCATTTT
TRBV9	.	.	TRBJ1-1	CASSVGGAGTEAFF	TGTGCCAGCAGCGTCGGGGGCGCAGGCACTGAAGCTTTCTTT
TRBV2	TRBD1	.	TRBJ2-3	CASKQGTHTDTQYF	TGTGCCAGCAAACAGGGGACACACACAGATACGCAGTATTTT
TRBV10-1	.	.	TRBJ2-7	CASNNAGSNEQYF	TGCGCCAGCAATAATGCAGGGTCGAACGAGCAGTACTTC
TRBV19	TRBD1	.	TRBJ1-6	CASSIALQGSYSPLHF	TGTGCCAGTAGTATAGCACTACAGGGGTCGTATTCACCCCTCCACTTT
TRBV28	.	once	TRBJ2-4	CASSLWRAKNIQYF	TGTGCCAGCAGTTTGTGGAGAGCCAAAAACATTCAGTACTTC
TRBV5-4	TRBD2	.	TRBJ2-1	CASSFSAGAYNEQFF	TGTGCCAGCAGCTTTAGTGCGGGGGCCTACAATGAGCAGTTCTTC
TRBV7-6	.	.	TRBJ2-3	CASSLTPGTGDTQYF	TGTGCCAGCAGCTTAACCCCCGGGACGGGAGATACGCAGTATTTT
TRBV19	TRBD1	few	TRBJ1-2	CASKQGAGYYGYTF	TGTGCCAGTAAACAGGGGGCTGGGTACTATGGCTACACCTTC
TRBV2	.	.	TRBJ1-6	CASSSGQTLNSPLHF	TGTGCCAGCAGCAGCGGACAGACTCTTAATTCACCCCTCCACTTT
TRBV28	TRBD1	few	TRBJ2-7	CASSSLGTAKFPF	TGTGCCAGCAGTTCCCTCGGGACAGCCAAGTTTCCCTTC
TRBV5-4	TRBD2	.	TRBJ2-3	CASGASGSRYADTQYF	TGTGCCAGCGGTGCTAGCGGGAGTCGTTATGCAGATACGCAGTATTTT
TRBV14	TRBD2	.	TRBJ2-1	CASSQDLGLAGVYSSSYNEQFF	TGTGCCAGCAGCCAAGACCTGGGACTAGCGGGAGTCTATTCGTCCTCCTACAATGAGCAGTTCTTC
TRBV15	.	.	TRBJ2-3	CATSSPGLPGHPLGRTQYF	TGTGCCACCAGTTCCCCAGGGCTCCCGGGACACCCCCTTGGGAGAACGCAGTATTTT
TRBV5-1	.	.	TRBJ2-2	CASSSTGLEELFF	TGCGCCAGCAGCTCTACAGGGCTCGAGGAGCTGTTTTTT
TRBV30	TRBD1	.	TRBJ1-2	CAWNAGGYGYTF	TGTGCCTGGAATGCAGGGGGCTATGGCTACACCTTC
TRBV19	TRBD2	.	TRBJ2-5	CASSKGGGGRQETQYF	TGTGCCAGTAGTAAGGGCGGGGGAGGTAGGCAAGAGACCCAGTACTTC
TRBV12-1	.	.	TRBJ2-5	CASSSHRTGDFGTQYF	TGTGCCAGCAGCTCCCACAGGACAGGGGATTTTGGGACCCAGTACTTC
TRBV7-2	TRBD1	once	TRBJ1-1	CASSHSDRMNTEAFF	TGTGCCAGCAGCCATTCGGACAGGATGAACACTGAAGCTTTCTTT
TRBV30	.	.	TRBJ2-7	CAWSPLYEQYF	TGTGCCTGGAGCCCCCTCTACGAGCAGTACTTC
TRBV10-3	.	.	TRBJ1-1	CAIGLNTEAFF	TGTGCCATCGGTTTGAACACTGAAGCTTTCTTT
TRBV7-2	.	.	TRBJ1-2	CASSLLGSNYGYTF	TGTGCCAGCAGCTTATTAGGCAGCAACTATGGCTACACCTTC
TRBV20-1	.	.	TRBJ1-2	CSAIGRGYTF	TGCAGTGCCATCGGGAGGGGCTACACCTTC
TRBV7-2	TRBD2	.	TRBJ2-3	CASSPGLAGSDTQYF	TGTGCCAGCAGCCCGGGACTAGCGGGGTCGGATACGCAGTATTTT
TRBV9	.	few	TRBJ2-5	CASSVGAVEETQYF	TGTGCCAGCAGCGTAGGAGCGGTTGAGGAGACCCAGTACTTC
TRBV5-1	.	.	TRBJ2-3	CASSLGHAFADTQYF	TGCGCCAGCAGCTTGGGACACGCCTTCGCGGATACGCAGTATTTT
TRBV7-3	TRBD1	.	TRBJ2-7	CASSSGQGGKQYF	TGTGCCAGCAGTTCTGGACAGGGAGGCAAGCAGTACTTC
TRBV27	.	once	TRBJ1-3	CASSLDDKPGNTIYF	TGTGCCAGCAGTTTAGATGACAAGCCCGGAAACACCATATATTTT
TRBV5-8	TRBD1	.	TRBJ2-5	CASSRGQGSKETQYF	TGTGCCAGCAGTAGGGGGCAGGGATCGAAAGAGACCCAGTACTTC
TRBV6-5	TRBD2	.	TRBJ2-5	CASSGLAGGLETQYF	TGTGCCAGCAGCGGACTAGCGGGGGGTCTGGAGACCCAGTACTTC
TRBV19	TRBD1	.	TRBJ2-7	CASSWTGAVYEQYF	TGTGCCAGTAGTTGGACAGGGGCAGTCTACGAGCAGTACTTC
TRBV15	.	.	TRBJ1-1	CATSSDGFLNTEAFF	TGTGCCACCAGCAGCGATGGCTTTCTGAACACTGAAGCTTTCTTT
TRBV9	.	once	TRBJ2-3	CASSEGGIKTDTQYF	TGTGCCAGCAGCGAAGGTGGCATCAAGACAGATACGCAGTATTTT
TRBV6-1	.	.	TRBJ1-2	CASSKGGFGYTF	TGTGCCAGCAGTAAAGGGGGGTTTGGCTACACCTTC
TRBV10-3	.	.	TRBJ1-5	CAISGGSNQPQHF	TGTGCCATCAGTGGAGGGAGCAATCAGCCCCAGCATTTT
TRBV19	.	.	TRBJ1-2	CASSSGLGSDYGYTF	TGTGCCAGTAGTTCGGGTTTGGGAAGTGACTATGGCTACACCTTC
TRBV5-5	TRBD1	.	TRBJ1-2	CASSLAAQGMGYTF	TGTGCCAGCAGCTTGGCAGCACAGGGGATGGGCTACACCTTC
TRBV30	.	.	TRBJ1-4	CAWGTFGDEKLFF	TGTGCCTGGGGGACCTTTGGAGATGAAAAACTGTTTTTT
TRBV5-1	.	few	TRBJ1-2	CASSLGLWGNGYTF	TGCGCCAGCAGCTTGGGTTTGTGGGGGAATGGCTACACCTTC
TRBV28	TRBD1	once	TRBJ2-2	CASSSTGALGSTGELFF	TGTGCCAGCAGTTCCACAGGGGCCTTAGGGAGCACCGGGGAGCTGTTTTTT
TRBV5-1	TRBD2	.	TRBJ2-7	CASSLAGGREQYF	TGCGCCAGCAGCTTGGCGGGGGGTAGGGAGCAGTACTTC
TRBV5-4	TRBD1	.	TRBJ1-2	CASRPGTGTSYGYTF	TGTGCCAGCAGACCCGGGACAGGGACGTCCTATGGCTACACCTTC
TRBV19	.	.	TRBJ2-1	CASSIGPSYNEQFF	TGTGCCAGTAGTATTGGTCCCAGCTACAATGAGCAGTTCTTC
TRBV18	TRBD1	.	TRBJ1-1	CASSRDRGLDATEAFF	TGTGCCAGCTCACGGGACAGGGGGCTCGACGCCACTGAAGCTTTCTTT
TRBV28	.	.	TRBJ1-2	CASSFGTLGGYTF	TGTGCCAGCAGTTTTGGGACGCTGGGGGGCTACACCTTC
TRBV5-6	.	.	TRBJ1-4	CASIPSRAPNEKLFF	TGTGCCAGCATTCCTTCCCGCGCCCCGAATGAAAAACTGTTTTTT